This T cell receptor (beta chain) was found in a study of cytomegalovirus exposure and HLA in healthy donors (dated by TCRdb to between 2016 and 2019). With regard to the full study: According to an earlier analysis of 587 of the donors, about 179 million T cells yielded 90 million to 140 million unique TCR beta sequences and around 300 Gb of sequence data. An early release covering 500 to 750 HLA-typed donors comprised about 300 gigabases of sequencing data and tens of millions of unique TCR sequences. Of the roughly 390 genotyped donors, 65% to 90% were placed in the genetic ancestry cluster associated with self-reported Caucasian donors. The study aimed to test whether cataloging public T cell receptors could reveal signatures of past pathogen exposure. The study profiled the T cell repertoires of under 700 subjects by immunosequencing and related them to cytomegalovirus serostatus. In addition to the first cohort of several hundred subjects, a separate validation cohort of approximately 120 different subjects was used. To predict cytomegalovirus infection status, the study combined high-throughput TCR immunosequencing, statistical association of individual TCRs with disease status, and machine learning. To study patterns of TCR occurrence, a later analysis re-analyzed previously published TCR beta repertoires from around 660 donors and added high-resolution HLA genotyping. In the later analysis, no new phenotypic data were used to find candidate immune exposures; instead, reliance was placed on TCR beta sequences and their occurrence across donors. An earlier analysis of about 600 of the donors used high-throughput TCR beta sequencing to judge whether each TCR beta V gene segment behaved as functional or pseudogenic. Donor age, sex, ethnicity and CMV serostatus were collected together with the repertoire data. Genome-wide SNP genotypes for about 55% of the roughly 670 donors were used in a later genetic analysis, which treated that subset as a discovery cohort. Every repertoire in the discovery cohort had been generated on one and the same sequencing platform. HLA typing included class I and class II loci at four-digit resolution. The number of typed donors differed by locus: about 620-640 for A, B, C, DRB1 and DQB1; some 500 for DQA1; over 600 for DPA1; and 450 to 480 for DPB1. Roughly five DR-DQ haplotypes were handled as single units for association and clustering because linkage in the cohort was strong. Among about 400 genotyped donors of the cohort, an average of around 240,000 unique TCR beta nucleotide sequences was sequenced per donor, of which 15% to 20% were non-productive.

Receptors were amplified or captured by the immunoSEQ multiplex PCR assay. A mixture of 60 forward primers for TCR Vbeta segments and 13 reverse primers for TCR Jbeta segments was used in the multiplex PCR. The CDR3 region of rearranged TCR beta genes was amplified from genomic DNA by a multiplex PCR assay. Amplified TCR beta libraries were sequenced as 87-base-pair reads on the Illumina HiSeq System. For the original study's pipeline: Across the 670 or so repertoires, a later analysis counted 80 million or so unique TCR beta chains, roughly 11 million of which were shared by at least two donors. To remove PCR and sequencing errors, raw reads were error-corrected and collapsed into unique sequences using a nearest-neighbor algorithm that merged closely related sequences. To assign V, D and J gene segments, CDR3 sequences were aligned to IMGT reference sequences. Each retained sequence needed at least a six-nucleotide match to both a V gene segment and a J gene segment. A rearrangement counted as productive if the CDR3 had no stop codons and remained in frame with V and J, and every other rearrangement counted as non-productive. Following IMGT convention, CDR3 was defined as the stretch from the second conserved V-encoded cysteine to the conserved J-encoded phenylalanine. The earlier analysis of 500 to 600 of the donors excluded sequences that lacked an unambiguous match to a single V gene segment. In an earlier analysis of 500 to 750 of the donors, V segments were called functional above 56.7% productive rearrangements and were called segregating when the between-donor standard deviation exceeded 5%. A statistical classification framework was developed to diagnose cytomegalovirus status using the catalog of TCR beta chain sequences. A later analysis assigned V and J genes by comparing TCR nucleotide sequences with IMGT/GENE-DB human TR gene sequences. In a later analysis, CDR3 sequences and most-parsimonious VDJ recombination scenarios were assigned using the TCRdist pipeline. A later analysis defined each TCR beta chain by its CDR3 amino acid sequence plus V-gene family, and excluded reads lacking a unique V-gene family. In a later analysis, 500 to 700 highly shared, low-generation-probability nucleotide sequences were removed to address suspected cross-contamination and a sequencing artifact. For each public chain, a later analysis derived a clonal expansion index from normalized ranks of inferred template counts within each repertoire. Generation probabilities in a later analysis came from a VDJ recombination model fitted to out-of-frame rearrangements, and those results were checked against IGoR. In a later analysis, TCR-TCR, TCR-HLA and TCR-CMV co-occurrence was scored with hypergeometric tests, and a repertoire-size bias correction was applied to TCR pairs. A later analysis estimated false discovery rates by permuting HLA or CMV assignments 20 times. In a later analysis, co-occurring TCRs were grouped using DBSCAN, with TCRdist sequence similarity added in when clustering inside HLA-allele-positive subsets. Repertoires with fewer than 30,000 or more than 120,000 public chains, plus five repertoires with anomalous nucleotide sharing, were excluded from co-occurrence clustering. The source is immuneACCESS, and TCRdb retained only in-frame sequences with V and J called. Part of the clones is not carried over; for the studies checked, unresolved V genes explain less than half of this, and the remainder is unexplained. The V and J calls and the clone size are those of that table, but D and trimming were determined from the DNA. The record for this sample contains some 140,000 clones. The ten largest clones add up to approximately 1.5% of the sample.

The CDR3 starts with the cysteine, ends with the phenylalanine, and has 13 residues. Kept here is only the CDR3 DNA, which spans 39 bases and is read in frame from base 1. CDR1 and CDR2, looked up from the germline V gene (reference sequence), are SGHNT and YYREEE. V gives up 5 bases and J gives up 4 bases, and the segment between their germline ends measures 12 bases. On this clone itself: The clone's antigen remains unknown.

The cohort was made up of 500 to 850 healthy bone marrow donors. All cohort members were sampled while nominally healthy, although unrecorded immune exposures were likely present. The donor was CMV seronegative and belonged to the group of 380 or so seronegative cohort members. Every donor gave a peripheral blood sample, and the peripheral blood mononuclear cells from that sample were used for TCR beta sequencing. Genomic DNA was extracted from the blood cell samples with the Qiagen DNeasy Blood Extraction Kit. Overall study results and their limits: The 87-base-pair reads could not distinguish some IMGT-functional V segments, including TRBV6-2 and TRBV6-3, so those segments were excluded. Cytomegalovirus status was reported to be diagnosed by the classifier with high specificity and sensitivity in both the original and validation cohorts. A further reported finding was that TCR beta sequences accurately predicted the HLA-A and HLA-B alleles for most subjects in the first cohort. V-gene and J-gene trimming of TCR beta chains was associated with a missense DCLRE1C variant in a later genetic analysis, and the association was replicated in an independent cohort. Broadly in line with IMGT annotations, most TCR beta V segments showed up in productive rearrangements about 87% or about 30% of the time in an earlier analysis of about 500 of the donors. When HLA alleles, especially DR and DQ, strongly co-occurred, TCR associations were difficult to assign to individual alleles. Only TCR beta chains were sequenced in this cohort, and the absence of alpha or paired-chain data limited detectable features. In a later analysis, HLA-associated TCR beta chains showed more clonal expansion and lower generation probabilities than non-associated chains that were equally common. In vitro tests confirmed that a few of the cytomegalovirus-associated TCR beta chains recognize cytomegalovirus antigens. The sequencing pipeline was judged likely to have produced a cluster of highly shared sequence variants as a technical artifact. Presence/absence analyses assumed roughly uniform sequencing depth across donors, an assumption that may not hold. CMV serostatus was the only immune exposure information available for the cohort. A later analysis found that TCR association rates varied across HLA loci, with DRB1 alleles showing the most associated TCRs and HLA-C alleles the fewest. The authors suggested that the approach could potentially be extended to other disease states and immunological phenotypes. The study gave a list of 150 to 200 TCR beta chains associated with cytomegalovirus. Most CMV-associated TCR beta chains appeared to be HLA-restricted in a later analysis, and the HLA associations seemed to be driven largely by CMV exposure. Most TCR sequences were observed very rarely across donors, whereas some public TCRs were present in many individuals. A later analysis reported that several top co-occurrence clusters appeared linked to parvovirus B19, influenza, CMV and Epstein-Barr virus. Because HLA typing was unavailable for some donors at each locus, only the typed subset was used in association tests. The earlier analysis of 587 of the donors excluded some 15 rarely observed V segments, including chromosome 9 orphons, because counts were too low. Compared with the roughly 720-donor mean, donors in an Asian-associated ancestry cluster had fewer N-insertions in productive TCRs, according to a later genetic analysis. Linkage disequilibrium might explain the correlated functional status among segregating V segments, but an unknown experimental factor could not be ruled out. At a false discovery rate of 0.05, a later analysis linked around 15,000 TCR beta sequences to specific HLA alleles.

The chain couples TRBV5-4 to TRBJ1-2; the D gene is possibly TRBD1, with 6 bases matching. This sequence originates from a woman in her thirties or forties in good health and CMV-seronegative. Sequencing was done on a sample of PBMCs. The CDR3 in this case is CASRLDRTYGYTF. The DNA is TGTGCCAGCAGACTCGACAGGACCTATGGCTACACCTTC.